This T cell receptor (beta chain) emerged from a study of T cell repertoires in cytomegalovirus infection. Study-wide background: Public TCR beta signatures provided an indication of both CMV infection and a matching HLA type. Findings of the study overall: Identification of carriers of CMV plus the relevant HLA was achieved through cumulative public TCR beta family frequency.

A note on this clonotype: What it binds is unknown.

TCRdb re-called the reads with MiXCR, one entry per CDR3 protein. Of 560,000 or so distinct CDR3 sequences detected, 16% appear once; the ten largest clones hold approximately 24%. Sequences were obtained from CD8+ T cells from PBMCs. The TCR was taken from a human donor in good health (CMV status not recorded). Some clones in this sample may be carry-over from other donors' samples.

Here the CDR3 reads CSAVDRDGYTF. The CDR3 bases are TGCAGCGCCGTAGACAGGGACGGCTACACCTTC. V is TRBV29-1 and J is TRBJ1-2, with 7 positions matching TRBD1. The CDR3 length is 11 residues. After removal of 7 bases from V and 8 bases from J, the junction contained 7 bases not matched to a gene. Looked up from germline, CDR1 is SQVTM and CDR2 is ANQGSEA.